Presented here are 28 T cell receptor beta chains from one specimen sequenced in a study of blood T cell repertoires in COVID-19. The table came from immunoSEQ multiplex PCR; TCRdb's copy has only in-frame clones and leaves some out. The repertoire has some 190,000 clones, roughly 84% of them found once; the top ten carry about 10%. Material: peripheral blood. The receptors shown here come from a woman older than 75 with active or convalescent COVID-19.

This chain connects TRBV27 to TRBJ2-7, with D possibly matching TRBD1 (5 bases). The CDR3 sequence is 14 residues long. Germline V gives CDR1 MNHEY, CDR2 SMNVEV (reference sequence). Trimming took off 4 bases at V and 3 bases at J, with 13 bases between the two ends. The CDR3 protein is CASSSVGLYYEQYF. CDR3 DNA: TGTGCCAGCAGTTCTGTGGGGCTGTACTACGAGCAGTACTTC.

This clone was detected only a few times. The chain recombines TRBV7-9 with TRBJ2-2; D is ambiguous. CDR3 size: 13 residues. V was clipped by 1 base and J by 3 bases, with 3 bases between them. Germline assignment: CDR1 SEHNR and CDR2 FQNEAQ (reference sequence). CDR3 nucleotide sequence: TGTGCCAGCAGCTTAGTCGACACCGGGGAGCTGTTTTTT. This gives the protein CASSLVDTGELFF.

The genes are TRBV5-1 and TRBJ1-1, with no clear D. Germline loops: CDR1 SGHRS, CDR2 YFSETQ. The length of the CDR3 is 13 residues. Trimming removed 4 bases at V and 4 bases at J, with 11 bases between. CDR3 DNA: TGCGCCAGCAGCCCCTTCGGGGTCACTGAAGCTTTCTTT. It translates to CASSPFGVTEAFF.

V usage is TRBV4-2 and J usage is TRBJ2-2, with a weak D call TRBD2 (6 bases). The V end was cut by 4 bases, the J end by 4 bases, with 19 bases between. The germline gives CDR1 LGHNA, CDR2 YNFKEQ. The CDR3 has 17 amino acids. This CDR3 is CASSPRPDSGSTGELFF. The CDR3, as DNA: TGTGCCAGCAGCCCCCGGCCGGATTCCGGGAGCACCGGGGAGCTGTTTTTT.

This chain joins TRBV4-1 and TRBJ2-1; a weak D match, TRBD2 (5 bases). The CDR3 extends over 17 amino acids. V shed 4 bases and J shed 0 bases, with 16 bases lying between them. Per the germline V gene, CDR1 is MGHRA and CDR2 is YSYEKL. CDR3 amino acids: CASSPGESSYSYNEQFF. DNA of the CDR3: TGCGCCAGCAGCCCTGGGGAGTCGTCTTACTCCTACAATGAGCAGTTCTTC.

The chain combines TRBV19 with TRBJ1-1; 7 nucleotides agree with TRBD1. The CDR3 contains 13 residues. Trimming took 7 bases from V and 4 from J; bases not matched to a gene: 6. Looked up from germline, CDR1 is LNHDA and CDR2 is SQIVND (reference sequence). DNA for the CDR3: TGTGCCAGTAAATTACAGGGGAGCACTGAAGCTTTCTTT. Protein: CASKLQGSTEAFF.

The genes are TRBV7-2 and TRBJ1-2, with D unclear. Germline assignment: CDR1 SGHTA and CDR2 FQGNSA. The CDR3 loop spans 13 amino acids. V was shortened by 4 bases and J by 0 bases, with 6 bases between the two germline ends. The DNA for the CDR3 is TGTGCCAGCAGCTACGGGGCTAACTATGGCTACACCTTC. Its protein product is CASSYGANYGYTF. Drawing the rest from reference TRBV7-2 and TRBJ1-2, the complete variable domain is GAGVSQSPSNKVTEKGKDVELRCDPISGHTALYWYRQSLGQGLEFLIYFQGNSAPDKSGLPSDRFSAERTGGSVSTLTIQRTQQEDSAVYLCASSYGANYGYTFGSGTRLTVV.

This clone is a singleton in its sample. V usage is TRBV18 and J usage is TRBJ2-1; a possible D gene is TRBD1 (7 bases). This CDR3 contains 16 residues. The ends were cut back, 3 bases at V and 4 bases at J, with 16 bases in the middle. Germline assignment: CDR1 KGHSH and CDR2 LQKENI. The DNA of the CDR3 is TGTGCCAGCTCACCTCCCGGCGGGACAGTGTACAATGAGCAGTTCTTC. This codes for CASSPPGGTVYNEQFF. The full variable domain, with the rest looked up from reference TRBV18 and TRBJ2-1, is NAGVMQNPRHLVRRRGQEARLRCSPMKGHSHVYWYRQLPEEGLKFMVYLQKENIIDESGMPKERFSAEFPKEGPSILRIQQVVRGDSAAYFCASSPPGGTVYNEQFFGPGTRLTVL.

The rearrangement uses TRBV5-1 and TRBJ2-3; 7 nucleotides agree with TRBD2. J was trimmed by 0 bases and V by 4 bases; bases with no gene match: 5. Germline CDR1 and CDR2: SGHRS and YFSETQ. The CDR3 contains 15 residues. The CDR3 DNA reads TGCGCCAGCAGCACAAGCGGGACTAGCACAGATACGCAGTATTTT. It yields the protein CASSTSGTSTDTQYF.

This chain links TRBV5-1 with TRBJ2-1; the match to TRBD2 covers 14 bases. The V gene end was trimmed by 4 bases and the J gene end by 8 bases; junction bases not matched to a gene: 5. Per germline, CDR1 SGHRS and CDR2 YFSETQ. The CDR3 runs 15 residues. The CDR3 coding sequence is TGCGCCAGCAGCGTCGGGACTAGCGGGAGCGATGAGCAGTTCTTC. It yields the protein CASSVGTSGSDEQFF. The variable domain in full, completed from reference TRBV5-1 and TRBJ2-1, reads KAGVTQTPRYLIKTRGQQVTLSCSPISGHRSVSWYQQTPGQGLQFLFEYFSETQRNKGNFPGRFSGRQFSNSRSEMNVSTLELGDSALYLCASSVGTSGSDEQFFGPGTRLTVL.

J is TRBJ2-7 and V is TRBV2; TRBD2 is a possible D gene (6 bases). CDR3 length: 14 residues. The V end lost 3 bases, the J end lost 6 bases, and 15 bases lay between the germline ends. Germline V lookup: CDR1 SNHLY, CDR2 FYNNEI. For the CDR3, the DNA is TGTGCCAGCAGTGAGAGGGGACTGCCCCCCGAGCAGTACTTC. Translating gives CASSERGLPPEQYF.

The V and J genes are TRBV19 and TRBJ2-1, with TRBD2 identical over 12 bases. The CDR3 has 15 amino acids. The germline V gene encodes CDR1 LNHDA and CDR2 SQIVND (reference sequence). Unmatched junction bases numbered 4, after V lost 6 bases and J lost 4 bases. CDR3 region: CASSGTSGLYNEQFF. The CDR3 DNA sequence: TGTGCCAGTAGCGGGACTAGCGGGTTATACAATGAGCAGTTCTTC.

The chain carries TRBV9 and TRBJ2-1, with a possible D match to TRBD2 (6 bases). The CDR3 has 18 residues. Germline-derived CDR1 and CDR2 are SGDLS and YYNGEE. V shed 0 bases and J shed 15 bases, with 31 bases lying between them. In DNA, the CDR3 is TGTGCCAGCAGCGTAGAAATGGGTGGTGGGGGAGGCCCTGCGTTACCGTTCTTC. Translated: CASSVEMGGGGGPALPFF.

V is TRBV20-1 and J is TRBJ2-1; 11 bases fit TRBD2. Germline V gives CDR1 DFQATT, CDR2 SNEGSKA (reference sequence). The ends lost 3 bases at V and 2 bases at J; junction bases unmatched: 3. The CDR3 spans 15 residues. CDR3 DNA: TGCAGTGCTAGTCATAGCGGGGGGGCCTACAATGAGCAGTTCTTC. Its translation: CSASHSGGAYNEQFF.

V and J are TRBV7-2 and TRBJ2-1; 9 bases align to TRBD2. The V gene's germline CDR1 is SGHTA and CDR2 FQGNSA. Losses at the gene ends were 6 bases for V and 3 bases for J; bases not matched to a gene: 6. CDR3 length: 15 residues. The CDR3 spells CASSLSGSRYNEQFF. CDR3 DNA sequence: TGTGCCAGCAGTCTTAGCGGGAGTCGCTACAATGAGCAGTTCTTC.

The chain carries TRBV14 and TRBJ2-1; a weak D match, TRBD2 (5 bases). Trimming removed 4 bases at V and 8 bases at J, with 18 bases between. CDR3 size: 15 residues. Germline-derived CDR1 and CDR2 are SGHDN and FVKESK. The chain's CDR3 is CASSRRWGDTHEQFF. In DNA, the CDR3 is TGTGCCAGCAGCCGCCGATGGGGAGATACGCATGAGCAGTTCTTC.

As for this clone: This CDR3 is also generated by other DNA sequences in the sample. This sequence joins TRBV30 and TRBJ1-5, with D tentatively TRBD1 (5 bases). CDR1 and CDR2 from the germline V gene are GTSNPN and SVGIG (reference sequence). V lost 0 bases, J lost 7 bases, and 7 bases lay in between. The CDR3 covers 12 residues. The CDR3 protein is CAWSVQGQPQHF. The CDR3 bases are TGTGCCTGGAGTGTCCAGGGACAGCCCCAGCATTTT.

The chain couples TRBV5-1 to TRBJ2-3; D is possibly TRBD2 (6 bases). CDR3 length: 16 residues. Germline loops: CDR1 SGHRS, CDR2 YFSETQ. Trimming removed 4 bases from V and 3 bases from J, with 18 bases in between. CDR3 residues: CASSPNSGGYTDTQYF. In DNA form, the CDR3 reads TGCGCCAGCAGCCCCAATTCCGGGGGATATACAGATACGCAGTATTTT.

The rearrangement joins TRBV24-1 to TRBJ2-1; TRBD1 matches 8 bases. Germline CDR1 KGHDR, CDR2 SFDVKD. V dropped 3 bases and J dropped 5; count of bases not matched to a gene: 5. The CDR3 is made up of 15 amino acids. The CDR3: CATSDAGQVDNEQFF. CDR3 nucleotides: TGTGCCACCAGTGATGCGGGACAGGTGGACAATGAGCAGTTCTTC.

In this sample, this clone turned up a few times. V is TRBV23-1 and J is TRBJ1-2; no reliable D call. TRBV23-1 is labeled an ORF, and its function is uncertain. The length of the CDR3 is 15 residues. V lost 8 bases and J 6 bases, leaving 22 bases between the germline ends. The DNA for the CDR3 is TGCGCCAGCCCCCCCCGGCGGGCTACCGTCCATGGCTACACCTTC. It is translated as CASPPRRATVHGYTF.

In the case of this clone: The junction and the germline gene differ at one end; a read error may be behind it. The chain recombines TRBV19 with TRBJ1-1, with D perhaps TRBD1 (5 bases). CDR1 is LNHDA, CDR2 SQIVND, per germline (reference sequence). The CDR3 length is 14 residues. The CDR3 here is CASRTRRTNTGAFF. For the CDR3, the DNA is TGTGCCAGTAGAACCCGACGGACAAACACTGGAGCTTTCTTT. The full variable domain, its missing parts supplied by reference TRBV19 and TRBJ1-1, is DGGITQSPKYLFRKEGQNVTLSCEQNLNHDAMYWYRQDPGQGLRLIYYSQIVNDFQKGDIAEGYSVSREKKESFPLTVTSAQKNPTAFYLCASRTRRTNTGAFFGQGTRLTVV.

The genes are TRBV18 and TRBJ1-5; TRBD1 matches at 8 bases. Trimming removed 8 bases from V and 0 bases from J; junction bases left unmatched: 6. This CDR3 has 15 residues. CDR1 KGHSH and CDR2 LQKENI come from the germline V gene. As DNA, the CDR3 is TGTGCCAGCCCAGGGACAGGAGGTAGCAATCAGCCCCAGCATTTT. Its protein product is CASPGTGGSNQPQHF.

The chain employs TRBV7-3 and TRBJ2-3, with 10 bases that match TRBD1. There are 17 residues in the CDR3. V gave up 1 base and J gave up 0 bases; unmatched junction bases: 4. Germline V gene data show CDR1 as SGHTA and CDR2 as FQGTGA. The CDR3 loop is CASSLIGTGVSTDTQYF. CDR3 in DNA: TGTGCCAGCAGCTTAATAGGGACAGGGGTCAGCACAGATACGCAGTATTTT.

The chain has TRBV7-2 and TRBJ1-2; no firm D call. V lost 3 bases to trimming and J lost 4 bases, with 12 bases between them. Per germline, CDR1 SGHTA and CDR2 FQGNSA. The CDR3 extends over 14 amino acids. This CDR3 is CASSFNGGGYGYTF. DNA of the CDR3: TGTGCCAGCAGCTTCAACGGAGGAGGCTATGGCTACACCTTC.

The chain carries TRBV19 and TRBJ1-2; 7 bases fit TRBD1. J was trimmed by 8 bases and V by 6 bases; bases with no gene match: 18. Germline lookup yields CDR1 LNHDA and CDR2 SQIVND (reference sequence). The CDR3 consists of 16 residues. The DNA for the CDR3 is TGTGCCAGTAGCTTAAGGACAGGAGCGGTATCGGGAGGCTACACCTTC. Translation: CASSLRTGAVSGGYTF.

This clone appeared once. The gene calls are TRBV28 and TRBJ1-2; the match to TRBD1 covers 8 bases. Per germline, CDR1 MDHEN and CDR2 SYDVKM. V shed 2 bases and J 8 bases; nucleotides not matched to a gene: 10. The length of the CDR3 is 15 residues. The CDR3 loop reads CASSLGQGAYGGYTF. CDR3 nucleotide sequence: TGTGCCAGCAGTTTAGGTCAGGGGGCGTATGGCGGCTACACCTTC.

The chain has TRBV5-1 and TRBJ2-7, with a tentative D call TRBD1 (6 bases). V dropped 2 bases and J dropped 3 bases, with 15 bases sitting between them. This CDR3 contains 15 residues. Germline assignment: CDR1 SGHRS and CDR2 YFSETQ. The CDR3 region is CASSFQTGPVYEQYF. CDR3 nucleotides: TGCGCCAGCAGCTTTCAGACAGGTCCTGTCTACGAGCAGTACTTC.

In nucleotides, the CDR3 is TGTGCCAGCTCCCGGACAGGGGGCAATCAGCCCCAGCATTTT. This codes for CASSRTGGNQPQHF. The rearrangement uses TRBV5-8 and TRBJ1-5, with 9 bases that match TRBD1. The J segment lost 2 bases and the V segment lost 7 bases, leaving 4 bases of the junction unmatched. The CDR3 covers 14 residues. Germline V CDR1 and CDR2: SGHTS, YDEGEE.